The T cell receptor beta chain described here comes from a study of T cells in women clearing cervical HPV infection. Study at large: Only a few women had HLA typing results available. Study-level points and caveats: TRBV6-7 relative abundance averaged about 0.11% in cases and less than 0.2% in controls.

CDR1 and CDR2 (germline): SGHRS, YFSETQ. This CDR3 region has 14 residues. Points on this clone: What it binds is unknown. The CDR3 is cut off 3 residues early in the read; its end comes from the germline J gene.

TCRdb's copy holds only in-frame clones and misses some; the assay was immunoSEQ multiplex PCR. The sample includes about 36,000 clones. V gene TRBV5-1 combines with J gene TRBJ2-5; weak D call: TRBD1 (6 bases). This TCR was recovered from a woman between 18 and 70 years old with a cervical HPV16 infection that either progressed to CIN3+ or cleared (not recorded which). The sequencing input was blood buffy coat. CDR3 DNA, as far as it was read: TGCGCCAGCAGCGCGGACAGACCCACAGATACC. Translation gives CASSADRPTDT. The entire CDR3 sequence reads CASSADRPTDTQYF.